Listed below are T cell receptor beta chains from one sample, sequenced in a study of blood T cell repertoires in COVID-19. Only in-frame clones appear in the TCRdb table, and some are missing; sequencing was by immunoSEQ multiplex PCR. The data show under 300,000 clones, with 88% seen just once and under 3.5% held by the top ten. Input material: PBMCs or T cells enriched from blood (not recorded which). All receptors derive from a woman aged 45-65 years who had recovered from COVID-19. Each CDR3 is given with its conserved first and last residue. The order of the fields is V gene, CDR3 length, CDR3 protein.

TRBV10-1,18,CASSESASGSPLGNEQFF
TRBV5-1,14,CASSLQGGNTEAFF
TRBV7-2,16,CASSLLGPGSTDTQYF
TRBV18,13,CASSPGQANVYTF
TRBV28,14,CASTPGGTGNTIYF
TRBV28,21,CASSSPIGRAGGGWGGETQYF
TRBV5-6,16,CASSLTGTVASYEQYF
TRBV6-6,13,CASTTGGGTEAFF
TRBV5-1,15,CASSGPQGMNTEAFF
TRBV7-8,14,CASSLKQREMGYTF
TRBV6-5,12,CASSPGDREQYF
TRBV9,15,CASSVGQGANQPQHF
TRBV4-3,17,CASSQDIRGRSDYGYTF
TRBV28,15,CASSLGGASSYEQYF
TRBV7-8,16,CASSLGPRGSSYEQYF
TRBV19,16,CASSRQAAPTNYGYTF
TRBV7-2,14,CASSPGRGGETQYF
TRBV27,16,CASSLSHRLMNTEAFF
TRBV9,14,CASSRTSGTDTQYF
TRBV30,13,CAWRRDSYNEQFF
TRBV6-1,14,CASSEAYGRDEQFF
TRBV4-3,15,CASSQGLQGAQGYTF
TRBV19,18,CASSARTSGTAGQETQYF
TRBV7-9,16,CASSSFLKVNRVEAFF
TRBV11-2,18,CASSLASTSGRRWNEQFF
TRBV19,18,CASSLGTARTKSRNEAFF
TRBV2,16,CASIPRRAGGVYGYTF
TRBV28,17,CASSQLPGQGARTEAFF
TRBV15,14,CATSIDRGGTEAFF
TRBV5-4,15,CASSRTNREQETQYF
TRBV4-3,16,CASSPYGPGGQETQYF
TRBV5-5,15,CASSFSWTGNTEAFF
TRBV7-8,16,CASSSRTGDISQPQHF
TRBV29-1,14,CSVELAGGPDTQYF
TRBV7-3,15,CASSLRGRGTGELFF
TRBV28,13,CASGRGRYNEQFF
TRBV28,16,CASSLTGGTGANVLTF